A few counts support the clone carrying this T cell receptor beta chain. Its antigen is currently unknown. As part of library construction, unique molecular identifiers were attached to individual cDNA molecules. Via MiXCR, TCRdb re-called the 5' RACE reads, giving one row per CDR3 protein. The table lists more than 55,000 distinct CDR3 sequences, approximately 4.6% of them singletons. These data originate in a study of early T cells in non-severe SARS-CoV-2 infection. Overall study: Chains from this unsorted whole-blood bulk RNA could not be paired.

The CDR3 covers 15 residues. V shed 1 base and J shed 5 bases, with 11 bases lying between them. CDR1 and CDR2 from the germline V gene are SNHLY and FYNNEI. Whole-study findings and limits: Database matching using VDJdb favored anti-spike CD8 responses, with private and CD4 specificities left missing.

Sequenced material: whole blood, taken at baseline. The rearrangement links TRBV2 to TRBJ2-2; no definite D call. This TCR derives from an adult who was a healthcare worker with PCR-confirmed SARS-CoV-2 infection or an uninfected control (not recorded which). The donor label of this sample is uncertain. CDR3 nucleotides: TGTGCCAGCAGTGAAGTAGGGCCTCGAACCGGGGAGCTGTTTTTT. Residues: CASSEVGPRTGELFF. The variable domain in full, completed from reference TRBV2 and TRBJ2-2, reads EPEVTQTPSHQVTQMGQEVILRCVPISNHLYFYWYRQILGQKVEFLVSFYNNEISEKSEIFDDQFSVERPDGSNFTLKIRSTKLEDSAMYFCASSEVGPRTGELFFGEGSRLTVL.